A selection of T cell receptor beta chains follows, all from one sample in a study of T cell responses to AZD1222 COVID-19 vaccine. The assay was immunoSEQ multiplex PCR, and TCRdb's table has in-frame clones only and misses some. In the table there are 95,000 to 150,000 clones, roughly 84% of which are singletons. The sample in question was peripheral blood, obtained on day 0 of AZD1222 vaccination. The receptors originated from an adult in good health. CDR3s include the opening cysteine and the closing phenylalanine or tryptophan. The order of the fields is V gene, D gene, clone size, J gene, CDR3 protein, CDR3 DNA. A D gene is named only where the DNA matches it firmly. The listing skips clone size in some rows; elsewhere it reads once, few, many or a size class.

v_gene: TRBV20-1
d_gene: NA
abundance: few
j_gene: TRBJ1-6
CDR3aa: CSASRGGVNSPLHF
CDR3nt: TGCAGTGCTAGTAGAGGAGGGGTCAATTCACCCCTCCACTTT

v_gene: TRBV28
d_gene: NA
abundance: NA
j_gene: TRBJ1-1
CDR3aa: CATRTVEAFF
CDR3nt: TGTGCCACCCGGACAGTTGAAGCTTTCTTT

v_gene: TRBV7-2
d_gene: NA
abundance: NA
j_gene: TRBJ1-5
CDR3aa: CASSFTGPQPQHF
CDR3nt: TGTGCCAGCAGCTTCACGGGGCCTCAGCCCCAGCATTTT

v_gene: TRBV7-9
d_gene: TRBD2
abundance: NA
j_gene: TRBJ2-7
CDR3aa: CASSSPGSGGSSSYEQYF
CDR3nt: TGTGCCAGCAGCTCGCCGGGTAGCGGGGGGTCGAGCTCCTACGAGCAGTACTTC

v_gene: TRBV6-5
d_gene: NA
abundance: NA
j_gene: TRBJ2-5
CDR3aa: CASSNGGHRVETQYF
CDR3nt: TGTGCCAGCAGCAATGGCGGGCACCGAGTGGAGACCCAGTACTTC

v_gene: TRBV29-1
d_gene: TRBD2
abundance: NA
j_gene: TRBJ2-3
CDR3aa: CSVRWRGAGDTQYF
CDR3nt: TGCAGCGTCCGATGGCGGGGGGCGGGAGATACGCAGTATTTT

v_gene: TRBV21-1
d_gene: NA
abundance: NA
j_gene: TRBJ1-4
CDR3aa: CASRDRGHEKLFF
CDR3nt: TGTGCCAGCAGAGACAGGGGGCATGAAAAACTGTTTTTT

v_gene: TRBV18
d_gene: NA
abundance: NA
j_gene: TRBJ2-5
CDR3aa: CASSPSGLETQYF
CDR3nt: TGTGCCAGCTCACCATCAGGGTTAGAGACCCAGTACTTC

v_gene: TRBV28
d_gene: NA
abundance: few
j_gene: TRBJ2-1
CDR3aa: CASRPPGPGLNEQFF
CDR3nt: TGTGCCAGCAGGCCTCCTGGACCGGGGTTGAATGAGCAGTTCTTC

v_gene: TRBV7-9
d_gene: NA
abundance: NA
j_gene: TRBJ1-6
CDR3aa: CASSSDVRDSPLHF
CDR3nt: TGTGCCAGCAGCTCGGACGTTAGGGATTCACCCCTCCACTTT

v_gene: TRBV28
d_gene: TRBD1
abundance: NA
j_gene: TRBJ1-5
CDR3aa: CASGTRQGSGVQPQHF
CDR3nt: TGTGCCAGCGGTACAAGACAGGGGTCCGGGGTGCAGCCCCAGCATTTT

v_gene: TRBV6-1
d_gene: TRBD2
abundance: NA
j_gene: TRBJ2-3
CDR3aa: CASSEGGMITDTQYF
CDR3nt: TGTGCCAGCAGTGAGGGGGGGATGATCACAGATACGCAGTATTTT

v_gene: TRBV7-9
d_gene: NA
abundance: NA
j_gene: TRBJ1-1
CDR3aa: CASSLGDTIMAAEAFF
CDR3nt: TGTGCCAGCAGCTTAGGGGACACCATCATGGCCGCTGAAGCTTTCTTT

v_gene: TRBV5-1
d_gene: NA
abundance: NA
j_gene: TRBJ2-7
CDR3aa: CASSLGTAGEQYF
CDR3nt: TGCGCCAGCAGCTTGGGGACCGCGGGGGAGCAGTACTTC

v_gene: TRBV11-2
d_gene: NA
abundance: NA
j_gene: TRBJ1-4
CDR3aa: CASSPIRLENEKLFF
CDR3nt: TGTGCCAGCAGCCCCATCCGACTGGAGAATGAAAAACTGTTTTTT

v_gene: TRBV23-1
d_gene: NA
abundance: NA
j_gene: TRBJ1-6
CDR3aa: CASRPQEGISYNSPLHF
CDR3nt: TGCGCCAGCAGGCCCCAAGAGGGTATTTCCTATAATTCACCCCTCCACTTT

v_gene: TRBV28
d_gene: NA
abundance: NA
j_gene: TRBJ1-6
CDR3aa: CASSPTRVSPLHF
CDR3nt: TGTGCCAGCAGTCCCACGAGGGTTTCACCCCTCCACTTT

v_gene: TRBV28
d_gene: NA
abundance: NA
j_gene: TRBJ2-7
CDR3aa: CASMGEYEQYF
CDR3nt: TGTGCCAGCATGGGGGAATACGAGCAGTACTTC

v_gene: TRBV6-5
d_gene: NA
abundance: few
j_gene: TRBJ1-6
CDR3aa: CASSPGHYNSPLHF
CDR3nt: TGTGCCAGCAGCCCGGGACACTATAATTCACCCCTCCACTTT

v_gene: TRBV19
d_gene: NA
abundance: NA
j_gene: TRBJ2-7
CDR3aa: CASSIVGSTYEQYF
CDR3nt: TGTGCCAGTAGTATAGTTGGCAGCACCTACGAGCAGTACTTC

v_gene: TRBV14
d_gene: NA
abundance: NA
j_gene: TRBJ2-3
CDR3aa: CASSQDPRPRTDTQYF
CDR3nt: TGTGCCAGCAGCCAAGATCCGCGACCCCGCACAGATACGCAGTATTTT

v_gene: TRBV5-4
d_gene: NA
abundance: NA
j_gene: TRBJ2-1
CDR3aa: CASSLIGLSYNEQFF
CDR3nt: TGTGCCAGCAGCTTGATTGGCCTCTCCTACAATGAGCAGTTCTTC

v_gene: TRBV5-4
d_gene: TRBD1
abundance: few
j_gene: TRBJ1-1
CDR3aa: CASSPGQGARGTEAFF
CDR3nt: TGTGCCAGCAGCCCCGGACAGGGGGCAAGGGGCACTGAAGCTTTCTTT

v_gene: TRBV28
d_gene: NA
abundance: NA
j_gene: TRBJ2-1
CDR3aa: CASAIKTSYNEQFF
CDR3nt: TGTGCCAGCGCGATTAAGACTAGCTACAATGAGCAGTTCTTC

v_gene: TRBV19
d_gene: NA
abundance: NA
j_gene: TRBJ1-3
CDR3aa: CASGNRVAGNTIYF
CDR3nt: TGTGCCAGCGGAAACAGGGTTGCGGGAAACACCATATATTTT

v_gene: TRBV7-9
d_gene: NA
abundance: few
j_gene: TRBJ1-2
CDR3aa: CASSLMDSYGYTF
CDR3nt: TGTGCCAGCAGCTTAATGGACAGCTATGGCTACACCTTC

v_gene: TRBV3-1/TRBV3-2
d_gene: NA
abundance: NA
j_gene: TRBJ2-3
CDR3aa: CASSLPNTDTQYF
CDR3nt: TGTGCCAGCAGCCTCCCTAACACAGATACGCAGTATTTT

v_gene: TRBV28
d_gene: TRBD1
abundance: few
j_gene: TRBJ1-3
CDR3aa: CASRPVGQGVLSGPGNTIYF
CDR3nt: TGTGCCAGCAGACCCGTAGGACAGGGTGTTTTATCAGGCCCTGGAAACACCATATATTTT